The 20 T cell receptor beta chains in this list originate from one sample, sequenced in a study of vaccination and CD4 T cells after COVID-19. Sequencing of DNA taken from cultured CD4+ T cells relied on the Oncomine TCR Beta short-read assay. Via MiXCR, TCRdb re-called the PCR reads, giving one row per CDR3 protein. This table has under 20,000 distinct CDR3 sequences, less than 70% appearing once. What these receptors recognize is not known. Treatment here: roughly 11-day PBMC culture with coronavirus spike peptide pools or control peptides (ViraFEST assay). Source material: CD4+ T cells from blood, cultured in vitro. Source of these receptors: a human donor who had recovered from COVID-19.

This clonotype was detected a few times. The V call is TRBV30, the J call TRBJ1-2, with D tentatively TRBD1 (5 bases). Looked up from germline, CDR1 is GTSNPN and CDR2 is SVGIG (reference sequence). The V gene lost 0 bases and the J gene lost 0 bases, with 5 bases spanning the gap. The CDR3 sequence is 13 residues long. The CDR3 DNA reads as TGTGCCTGGAGTGTACAGGCTAACTATGGCTACACCTTC. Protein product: CAWSVQANYGYTF. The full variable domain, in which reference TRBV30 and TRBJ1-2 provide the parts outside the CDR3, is SQTIHQWPATLVQPVGSPLSLECTVEGTSNPNLYWYRQAAGRGLQLLFYSVGIGQISSEVPQNLSASRPQDRQFILSSKKLLLSDSGFYLCAWSVQANYGYTFGSGTRLTVV.

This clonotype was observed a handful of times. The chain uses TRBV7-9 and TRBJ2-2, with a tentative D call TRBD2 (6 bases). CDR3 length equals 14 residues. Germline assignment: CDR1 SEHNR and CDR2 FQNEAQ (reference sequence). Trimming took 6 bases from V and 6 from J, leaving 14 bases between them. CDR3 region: CASRRGAMAGELFF. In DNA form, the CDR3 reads TGTGCCAGCAGACGCGGGGCCATGGCCGGGGAGCTGTTTTTT.

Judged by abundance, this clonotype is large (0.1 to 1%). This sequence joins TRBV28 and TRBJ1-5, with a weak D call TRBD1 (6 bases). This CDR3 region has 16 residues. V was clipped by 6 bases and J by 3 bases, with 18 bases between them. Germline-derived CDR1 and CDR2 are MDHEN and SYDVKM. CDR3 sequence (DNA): TGTGCCAGCAGCCGCATCTTAGGGGGTTTCAATCAGCCCCAGCATTTT. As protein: CASSRILGGFNQPQHF.

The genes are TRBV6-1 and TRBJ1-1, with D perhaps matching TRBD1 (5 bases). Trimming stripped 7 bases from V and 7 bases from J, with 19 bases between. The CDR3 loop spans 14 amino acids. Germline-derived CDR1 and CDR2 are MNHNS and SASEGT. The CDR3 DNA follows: TGTGCCAGCACATCCGCTAGGCGCCAGGGTGAAGCTTTCTTT. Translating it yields CASTSARRQGEAFF.

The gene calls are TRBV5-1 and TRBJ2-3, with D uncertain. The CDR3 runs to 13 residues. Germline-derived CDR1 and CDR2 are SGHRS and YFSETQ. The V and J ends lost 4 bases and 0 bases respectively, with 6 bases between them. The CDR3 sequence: CASSEPSTDTQYF. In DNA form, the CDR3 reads TGCGCCAGCAGCGAACCGAGCACAGATACGCAGTATTTT. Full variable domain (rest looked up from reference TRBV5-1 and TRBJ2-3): KAGVTQTPRYLIKTRGQQVTLSCSPISGHRSVSWYQQTPGQGLQFLFEYFSETQRNKGNFPGRFSGRQFSNSRSEMNVSTLELGDSALYLCASSEPSTDTQYFGPGTRLTVL.

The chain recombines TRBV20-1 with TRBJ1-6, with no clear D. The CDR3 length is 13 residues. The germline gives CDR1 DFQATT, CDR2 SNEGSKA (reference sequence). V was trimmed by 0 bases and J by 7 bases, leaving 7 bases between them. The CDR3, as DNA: TGCAGTGCTAGAGATCACAGCAATTCACCCCTCCACTTT. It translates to CSARDHSNSPLHF.

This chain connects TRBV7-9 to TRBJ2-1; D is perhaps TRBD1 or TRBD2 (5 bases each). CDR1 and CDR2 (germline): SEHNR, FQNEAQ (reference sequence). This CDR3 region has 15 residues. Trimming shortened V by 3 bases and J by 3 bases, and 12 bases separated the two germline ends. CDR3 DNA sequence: TGTGCCAGCAGCTTGGGATGGGACGGCTACAATGAGCAGTTCTTC. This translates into CASSLGWDGYNEQFF.

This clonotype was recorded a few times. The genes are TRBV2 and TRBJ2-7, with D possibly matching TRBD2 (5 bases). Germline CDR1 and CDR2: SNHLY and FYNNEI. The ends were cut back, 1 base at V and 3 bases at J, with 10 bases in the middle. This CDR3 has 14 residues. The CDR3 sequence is CASSEGGEGYEQYF. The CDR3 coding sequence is TGTGCCAGCAGTGAAGGGGGTGAGGGCTACGAGCAGTACTTC.

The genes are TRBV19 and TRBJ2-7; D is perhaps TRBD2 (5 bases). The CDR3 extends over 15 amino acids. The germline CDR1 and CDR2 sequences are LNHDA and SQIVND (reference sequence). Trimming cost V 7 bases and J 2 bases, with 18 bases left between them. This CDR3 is CASTPPGNRAYEQYF. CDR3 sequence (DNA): TGTGCCAGTACCCCCCCCGGGAACAGAGCCTACGAGCAGTACTTC. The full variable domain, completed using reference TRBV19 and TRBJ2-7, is DGGITQSPKYLFRKEGQNVTLSCEQNLNHDAMYWYRQDPGQGLRLIYYSQIVNDFQKGDIAEGYSVSREKKESFPLTVTSAQKNPTAFYLCASTPPGNRAYEQYFGPGTRLTVT.

The CDR3 bases are TGTGCCAGCAGTGCCGGGACCGAAGAGACCCAGTACTTC. It yields the protein CASSAGTEETQYF. This chain uses TRBV2 with TRBJ2-5; D may be TRBD1 or TRBD2 (5 bases each). The germline V gene has CDR1 SNHLY and CDR2 FYNNEI. Trimming cost V 4 bases and J 3 bases, with 9 bases left between them. This CDR3 region has 13 residues.

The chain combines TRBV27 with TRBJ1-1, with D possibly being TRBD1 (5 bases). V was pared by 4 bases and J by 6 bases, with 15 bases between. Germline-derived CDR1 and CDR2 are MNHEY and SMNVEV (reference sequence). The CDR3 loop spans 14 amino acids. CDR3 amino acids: CASSSLRASSEAFF. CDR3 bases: TGTGCCAGCAGTTCACTCAGGGCCTCCTCTGAAGCTTTCTTT.

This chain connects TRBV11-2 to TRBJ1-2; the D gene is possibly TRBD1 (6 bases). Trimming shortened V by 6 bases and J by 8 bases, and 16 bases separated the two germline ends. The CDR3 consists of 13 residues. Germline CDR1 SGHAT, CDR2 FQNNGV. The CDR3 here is CASRLGWGRGYTF. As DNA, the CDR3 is TGTGCCAGCAGGCTAGGCTGGGGGCGAGGCTACACCTTC. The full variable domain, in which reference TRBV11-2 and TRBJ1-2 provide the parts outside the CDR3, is EAGVAQSPRYKIIEKRQSVAFWCNPISGHATLYWYQQILGQGPKLLIQFQNNGVVDDSQLPKDRFSAERLKGVDSTLKIQPAKLEDSAVYLCASRLGWGRGYTFGSGTRLTVV.

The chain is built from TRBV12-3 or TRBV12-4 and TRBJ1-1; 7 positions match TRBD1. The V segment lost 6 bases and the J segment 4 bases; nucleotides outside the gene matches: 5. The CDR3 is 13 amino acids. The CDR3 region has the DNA TGTGCCAGCAGGTGGGGGACAGCCACTGAAGCTTTCTTT. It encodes CASRWGTATEAFF.

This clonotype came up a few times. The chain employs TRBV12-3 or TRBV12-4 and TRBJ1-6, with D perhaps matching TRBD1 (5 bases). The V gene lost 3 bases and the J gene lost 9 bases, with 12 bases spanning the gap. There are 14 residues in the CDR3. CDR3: CASSLGTFGSPLHF. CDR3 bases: TGTGCCAGCAGTTTGGGGACCTTTGGTTCACCCCTCCACTTT.

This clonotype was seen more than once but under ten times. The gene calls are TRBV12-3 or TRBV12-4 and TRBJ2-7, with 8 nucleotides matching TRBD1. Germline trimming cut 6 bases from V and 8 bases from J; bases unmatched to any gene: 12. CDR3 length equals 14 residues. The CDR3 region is CASSLSTGGEQQYF. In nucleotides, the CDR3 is TGTGCCAGCAGCCTGTCTACAGGGGGAGAGCAGCAGTACTTC.

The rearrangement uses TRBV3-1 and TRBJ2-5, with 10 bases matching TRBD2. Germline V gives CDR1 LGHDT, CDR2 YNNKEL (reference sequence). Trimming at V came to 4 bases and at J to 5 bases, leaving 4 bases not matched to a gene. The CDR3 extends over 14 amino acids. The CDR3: CASSPSGRGETQYF. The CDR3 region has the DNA TGTGCCAGCAGCCCTAGCGGGAGAGGGGAGACCCAGTACTTC.

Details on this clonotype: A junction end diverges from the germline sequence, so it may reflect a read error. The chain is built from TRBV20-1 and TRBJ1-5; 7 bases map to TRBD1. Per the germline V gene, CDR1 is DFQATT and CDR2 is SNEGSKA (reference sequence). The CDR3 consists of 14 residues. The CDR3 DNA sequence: TGCAGTGCAAGAGATCGACAGGGCGATCAGCCCCAGCATTTT. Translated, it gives CSARDRQGDQPQHF.

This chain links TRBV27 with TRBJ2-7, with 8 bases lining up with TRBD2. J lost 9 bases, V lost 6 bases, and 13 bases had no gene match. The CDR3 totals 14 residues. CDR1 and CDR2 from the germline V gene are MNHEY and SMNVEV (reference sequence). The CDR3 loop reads CASSLAGGPTRQYF. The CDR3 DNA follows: TGTGCCAGCAGCCTAGCGGGCGGACCTACGAGGCAGTACTTC.

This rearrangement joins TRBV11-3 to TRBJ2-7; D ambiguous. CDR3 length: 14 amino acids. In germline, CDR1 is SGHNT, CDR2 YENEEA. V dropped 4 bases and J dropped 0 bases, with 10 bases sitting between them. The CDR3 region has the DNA TGTGCCAGCAGCTGGTCCGCCAGCTCCTACGAGCAGTACTTC. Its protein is CASSWSASSYEQYF.

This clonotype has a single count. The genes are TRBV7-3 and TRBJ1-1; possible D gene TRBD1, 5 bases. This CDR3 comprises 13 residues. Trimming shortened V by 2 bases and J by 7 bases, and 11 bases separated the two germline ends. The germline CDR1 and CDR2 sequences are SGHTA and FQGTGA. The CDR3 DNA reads TGTGCCAGCAGCTTAGGGTCGGGACGTGAAGCTTTCTTT. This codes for CASSLGSGREAFF. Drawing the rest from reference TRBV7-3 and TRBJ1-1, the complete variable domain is GAGVSQTPSNKVTEKGKYVELRCDPISGHTALYWYRQSLGQGPEFLIYFQGTGAADDSGLPNDRFFAVRPEGSVSTLKIQRTERGDSAVYLCASSLGSGREAFFGQGTRLTVV.